This T cell receptor (beta chain) was sequenced during a study of T cells after yellow fever vaccination. Study-wide findings and caveats: Post-booster reappearance was seen for most primary-vaccination clones (roughly 96% CD4, around 91% CD8).

The CDR3 consists of 14 residues. Trimming left V 2 bases short and J 2 bases short, with 8 bases between. Germline lookup yields CDR1 SGHRS and CDR2 YFSETQ. A remark on this clonotype: Antigen unknown.

Each CDR3 protein gets one entry after TCRdb re-called the 5' RACE reads with MiXCR. The top ten hold roughly 0.5% of the sample, which has roughly 250,000 distinct CDR3 sequences, 10% to 15% seen once. Sample: CD4+ T cells sorted from PBMCs, taken 45 days after the yellow fever booster vaccination. This sequence joins TRBV5-1 and TRBJ1-5; D is unresolved. The TCR was taken from a man younger than 45 who received the YFV17D yellow fever vaccine. CDR3 sequence reads: CASSLSGGNQPQHF. DNA for the CDR3: TGCGCCAGCAGCTTATCAGGAGGCAATCAGCCCCAGCATTTT. Full variable domain (rest looked up from reference TRBV5-1 and TRBJ1-5): KAGVTQTPRYLIKTRGQQVTLSCSPISGHRSVSWYQQTPGQGLQFLFEYFSETQRNKGNFPGRFSGRQFSNSRSEMNVSTLELGDSALYLCASSLSGGNQPQHFGDGTRLSIL.